This T cell receptor beta chain appears in the sequencing data of a study of blood T cells in healthy people across ages. In the study overall: T cells yielded about one barcoded beta molecule per two cells through template switching.

Trimming stripped 3 bases from V and 0 bases from J, with 16 bases between. CDR1 and CDR2 (germline): SGHKS, YYEKEE (reference sequence). This CDR3 comprises 16 residues. For the second PCR, which ran for about 7 to 11 cycles, a sample-barcoded 5' primer and a J-beta primer mix were used. Every sample returned 2.5 million or more CDR3-containing paired-end reads. TCRdb ran MiXCR on the 5' RACE reads and lists one entry per CDR3 protein. Here the sample spans about 630,000 distinct CDR3 sequences, 21% being singletons. At least 5.5 micrograms of total RNA were extracted per sample. The TCR sequence derives from a man between 65 and 80 years old in good health. The rearrangement joins TRBV5-5 to TRBJ2-7; D unresolved. Sequencing input: blood. CDR3 coding DNA: TGTGCCAGCAGCTACTACGTCGGACGGAGCTCCTACGAGCAGTACTTC. It codes for CASSYYVGRSSYEQYF.